This T cell receptor beta chain was observed in a study of CD8 T cells in ankylosing spondylitis. Study conclusions and caveats: The study identified a TCR beta motif of several highly homologous variants that appeared characteristic of ankylosing spondylitis blood. Disease-linked clones had a CD8+ phenotype and relatively low frequency in peripheral blood. Enrichment of disease-linked clones was reportedly significant in matched ankylosing spondylitis synovial fluid.

This clonotype was counted a few times. No antigen is known for it. The TCR beta libraries were generated through quantitative 5'-RACE incorporating molecular barcodes. TCRdb used MiXCR to reprocess the 5' RACE reads, holding one entry per CDR3 protein. The table has roughly 350,000 distinct CDR3 sequences, 6.5% to 10% seen once. The CDR3 has 16 residues. The germline V gene has CDR1 SEHNR and CDR2 FQNEAQ (reference sequence). After removal of 2 bases from V and 7 bases from J, the junction contained 7 bases not matched to a gene. This rearrangement joins TRBV7-9 to TRBJ2-1; 11 positions match TRBD2. Specimen: blood, either unsorted or a sorted T cell fraction (not recorded which). The source is a male donor with ankylosing spondylitis. CDR3 coding DNA: TGTGCCAGCAGCTTAATGACTAGCGGGGAGCCTAATGAGCAGTTCTTC. Its translation: CASSLMTSGEPNEQFF.